The sample holds many counts of the clone carrying this TCR beta chain. The data were taken from a study of T cells in Graves' hyperthyroidism and ophthalmopathy. Looked up from germline, CDR1 is LNHDA and CDR2 is SQIVND (reference sequence). The CDR3 runs to 14 residues. Trimming cost V 3 bases and J 3 bases, with 11 bases left between them. There were TCR beta CDR3 regions amplified from RNA transcripts. Primed by the HTBI set, a first-round RT-PCR was run on the TCR CDR3. TCRdb called the multiplex PCR reads again in MiXCR, with one record for every CDR3 protein. The sample includes more than 300,000 distinct CDR3 sequences, roughly a sixth of them seen just once.

The chain joins TRBV19 to TRBJ1-2; a possible D gene is TRBD1 (5 bases). The clonotype was recovered from a woman aged 25 to 39 with Graves' hyperthyroidism that later progressed to Graves' ophthalmopathy. Sample: blood. In DNA form, the CDR3 reads TGTGCCAGTAGTATCGCAGGGATGGACTATGGCTACACCTTC. Translating it yields CASSIAGMDYGYTF.